One and the same sample provided the 2 T cell receptor beta chains below, sequenced in a study of shared clonotypes between healthy human individuals. Generated by immunoSEQ multiplex PCR, the TCRdb table keeps only in-frame clones and is missing some. The sample has roughly 2.6 million clones; around 94% are singletons. The sequenced sample was naive CD4+ T cells sorted from blood. Documented subset: CD45RA+ positively selected. Receptor source: a man between 18 and 35 years old in good health.

The rearrangement uses TRBV19 and TRBJ2-3, with TRBD1 matching 7 bases. Trimming at V came to 7 bases and at J to 3 bases, leaving 4 bases not matched to a gene. The CDR3 is 13 residues long. Germline V gene data show CDR1 as LNHDA and CDR2 as SQIVND (reference sequence). CDR3 in amino acids: CASMGQKTDTQYF. As DNA, the CDR3 is TGTGCCAGTATGGGACAGAAAACAGATACGCAGTATTTT.

With respect to this clone: Other DNA variants within this sample encode the same CDR3. The chain carries TRBV2 and TRBJ2-7, with 11 bases matching TRBD1. The V gene end was trimmed by 8 bases and the J gene end by 3 bases; junction bases not matched to a gene: 3. CDR1 is SNHLY and CDR2 is FYNNEI in the germline V gene. The CDR3 totals 13 residues. The CDR3 here is CASGGTGGYEQYF. The DNA of the CDR3 is TGTGCCAGCGGTGGGACAGGGGGCTACGAGCAGTACTTC.